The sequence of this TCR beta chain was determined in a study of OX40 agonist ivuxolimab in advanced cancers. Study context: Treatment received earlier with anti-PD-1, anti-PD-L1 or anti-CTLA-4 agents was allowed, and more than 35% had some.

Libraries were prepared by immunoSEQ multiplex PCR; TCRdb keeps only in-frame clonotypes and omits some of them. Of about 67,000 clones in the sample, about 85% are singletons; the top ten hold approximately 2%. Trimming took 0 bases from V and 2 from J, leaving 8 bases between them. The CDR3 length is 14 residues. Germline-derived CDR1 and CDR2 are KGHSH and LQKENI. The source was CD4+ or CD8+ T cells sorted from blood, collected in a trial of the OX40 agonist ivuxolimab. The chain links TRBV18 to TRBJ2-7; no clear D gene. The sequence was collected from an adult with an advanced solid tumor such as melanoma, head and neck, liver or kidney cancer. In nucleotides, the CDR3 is TGTGCCAGCTCACCACCTGGGGATCCCTACGAGCAGTACTTC. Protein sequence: CASSPPGDPYEQYF.